This T cell receptor (beta chain) was documented in a study of preoperative IRX-2 immunotherapy in early breast cancer. Repertoires were generated with immunoSEQ multiplex PCR, while TCRdb's copy carries only in-frame clones and drops some. This sample has 35,000 to 45,000 clones, with 75% to 85% found just once. Trimming pared 5 bases from V and 5 bases from J, leaving 20 bases between. This CDR3 has 15 amino acids. Germline CDR1 is SGDLS and CDR2 is YYNGEE. Treatment denoted: preoperative locoregional IRX-2 cytokine immunotherapy. Samples came from a phase Ib trial of preoperative locoregional IRX-2 cytokine immunotherapy.

This TCR was sampled from a human donor with breast cancer. Specimen: lymph node tissue, collected after IRX-2 immunotherapy. The rearrangement uses TRBV9 and TRBJ2-7; TRBD1 might be the D (5 bases). The CDR3 region has the DNA TGTGCCAGCAGTTTGGGTCTGGGGCTTCGAGACGAGCAGTACTTC. Translated: CASSLGLGLRDEQYF.